The clone carrying this TCR beta chain occurred many times. CDR3 length equals 17 residues. The ends were cut back, 5 bases at V and 6 bases at J, with 23 bases in the middle. From germline, CDR1 is MNHEY and CDR2 SMNVEV (reference sequence). Separate cDNA molecules each had unique molecular identifiers attached to them. MiXCR was run by TCRdb on the 5' RACE reads, yielding one entry per CDR3 protein. Of over 85,000 distinct CDR3 sequences in the sample, over 10% were seen once. This sample stems from a study of early T cells in non-severe SARS-CoV-2 infection. This sequence originates from an adult who was a healthcare worker with PCR-confirmed SARS-CoV-2 infection or an uninfected control (not recorded which). The J gene is TRBJ2-1, the V gene TRBV27; D assignment may be TRBD1 or TRBD2 (6 bases each). Source material: whole blood. The CDR3: CASSPLPDRKLANEQFF. Here the CDR3 DNA reads TGTGCCAGCAGTCCCCTACCCGACAGGAAACTAGCCAATGAGCAGTTCTTC.